These 3 T cell receptor beta chains share one sample of origin, sequenced in a study of CD8 T cells in ankylosing spondylitis. MiXCR was run by TCRdb on the 5' RACE reads, yielding one entry per CDR3 protein. Seen here are approximately 180,000 distinct CDR3 sequences, about 20% observed once, and the top ten hold 4.3%. Sequencing was performed on blood, either unsorted or a sorted T cell fraction (not recorded which). The receptors stem from a male donor aged 10 to 30 with ankylosing spondylitis or in good health (not recorded which).

V gene TRBV7-2 combines with J gene TRBJ2-7; 11 bases map to TRBD2. Losses at the gene ends were 2 bases for V and 0 bases for J; bases not matched to a gene: 6. This CDR3 has 17 residues. The germline V gene encodes CDR1 SGHTA and CDR2 FQGNSA. This CDR3 is CASSLIGTSGSSYEQYF. The CDR3, as DNA: TGTGCCAGCAGCTTAATCGGGACTAGCGGAAGCTCCTACGAGCAGTACTTC.

This clonotype was counted once. The gene calls are TRBV6-1 and TRBJ1-2, with 10 bases that match TRBD1. V shed 6 bases and J 5 bases; nucleotides not matched to a gene: 9. Germline-derived CDR1 and CDR2 are MNHNS and SASEGT. The CDR3 loop spans 15 amino acids. The CDR3: CASRSSWGQGYGYTF. CDR3 nucleotides: TGTGCCAGCAGGTCCTCGTGGGGACAGGGGTATGGCTACACCTTC.

In its sample, this clonotype was seen a few times. This chain connects TRBV29-1 to TRBJ2-7; 9 bases map to TRBD1. With 6 bases clipped from V and 3 bases from J, the junction kept 9 bases outside the gene matches. Germline CDR1 is SQVTM and CDR2 is ANQGSEA. The CDR3 is 14 amino acids. Here the CDR3 reads CSVTGTGSDYEQYF. CDR3 nucleotide sequence: TGCAGCGTGACCGGGACAGGGTCCGACTACGAGCAGTACTTC.